The present entry profiles one T cell receptor (beta chain) with its context. What it recognizes is unknown. The germline V gene encodes CDR1 MGHDK and CDR2 SYGVNS. Trimming cost V 1 base and J 0 bases, with 4 bases left between them. CDR3 length: 15 amino acids. Primed by a sample-barcoded 5' primer and a J-beta primer mix, a second PCR proceeded for about 6 to 11 cycles. Every molecule of cDNA carried a tag from a template-switch adaptor with 12 random nucleotides. TCRdb fed the 5' RACE reads into MiXCR, producing one record per CDR3 protein. The sample has some 1,800,000 distinct CDR3 sequences; approximately 40% are singletons. The sample belongs to a study of blood T cells in healthy people across ages. Broader study findings: Age brought a roughly linear fall in TCR beta diversity measured per million T cells. Diversity was higher, and naive CD4+ cells more numerous, in long-lived donors than in aged donors. Investigators treated diversity estimates from one million T cells as underestimates.

This receptor was obtained from a human donor in good health. The material sequenced was blood. The chain combines TRBV25-1 with TRBJ2-6; no clear D gene. The CDR3: CASSEWTSGANVLTF. CDR3 coding DNA: TGTGCCAGCAGTGAATGGACCTCTGGGGCCAACGTCCTGACTTTC.